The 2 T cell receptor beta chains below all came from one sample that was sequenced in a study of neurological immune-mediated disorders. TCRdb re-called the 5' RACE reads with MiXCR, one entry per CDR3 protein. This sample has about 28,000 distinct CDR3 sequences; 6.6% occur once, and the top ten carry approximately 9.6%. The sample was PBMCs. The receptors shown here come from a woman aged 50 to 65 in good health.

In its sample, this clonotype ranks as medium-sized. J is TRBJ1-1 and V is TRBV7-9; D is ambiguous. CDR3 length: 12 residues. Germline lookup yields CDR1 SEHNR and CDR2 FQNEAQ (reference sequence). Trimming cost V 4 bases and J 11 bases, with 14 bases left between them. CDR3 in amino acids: CASSSPAPLAFF. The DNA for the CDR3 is TGTGCCAGCAGCTCCCCAGCGCCCCTGGCTTTCTTT.

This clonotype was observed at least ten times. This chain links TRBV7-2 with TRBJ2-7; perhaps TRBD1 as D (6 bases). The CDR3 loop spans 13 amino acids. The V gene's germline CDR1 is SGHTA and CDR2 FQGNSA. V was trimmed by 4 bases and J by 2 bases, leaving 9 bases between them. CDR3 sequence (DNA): TGTGCCAGCAGCTGGGGACATACCTACGAGCAGTACTTC. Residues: CASSWGHTYEQYF. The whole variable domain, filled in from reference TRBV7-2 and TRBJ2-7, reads GAGVSQSPSNKVTEKGKDVELRCDPISGHTALYWYRQSLGQGLEFLIYFQGNSAPDKSGLPSDRFSAERTGGSVSTLTIQRTQQEDSAVYLCASSWGHTYEQYFGPGTRLTVT.